This TCR beta chain was captured in a study of OX40 agonist ivuxolimab in advanced cancers. Study-level results: Circulating CD4+ and CD8+ T cells showed clonal expansion by week 6 at 0.1 to 3.0 mg/kg. CD8+ T cells averaged more expanded clones than CD4+.

The assay was immunoSEQ multiplex PCR, and TCRdb's table has in-frame clones only and misses some. Altogether about 62,000 clones are present, 87% being singletons, with the ten largest covering just over 0.75%. With regard to this clone: Its antigen is currently unknown.

This CDR3 is 16 amino acids long. Trimming took 0 bases from V and 3 from J; bases not matched to a gene: 5. Germline lookup yields CDR1 SGDLS and CDR2 YYNGEE. Exclusion applied to patients with autoimmune disease history or systemic immunosuppression. The sample consisted of CD4+ or CD8+ T cells sorted from blood, taken in a trial of the OX40 agonist ivuxolimab. The source is an adult with an advanced solid tumor such as melanoma, head and neck, liver or kidney cancer. The chain links TRBV9 to TRBJ2-3; 9 positions match TRBD2. The CDR3 loop reads CASSVGKREVTDTQYF. CDR3 nucleotide sequence: TGTGCCAGCAGCGTAGGGAAGCGGGAGGTAACAGATACGCAGTATTTT. The entire variable domain, with the rest obtained from reference TRBV9 and TRBJ2-3, is as follows: DSGVTQTPKHLITATGQRVTLRCSPRSGDLSVYWYQQSLDQGLQFLIQYYNGEERAKGNILERFSAQQFPDLHSELNLSSLELGDSALYFCASSVGKREVTDTQYFGPGTRLTVL.